This T cell receptor beta chain appears in the sequencing data of a study of control samples from healthy donors and cancer patients. Germline loops: CDR1 ENHRY, CDR2 SYGVKD. CDR3 length: 14 residues. V lost 10 bases, J lost 6 bases, and 21 bases lay in between. The table came from immunoSEQ multiplex PCR; TCRdb's copy has only in-frame clones and leaves some out. The sample lists around 82,000 clones, about 91% seen once, with about 7.1% in the top ten. The rearrangement uses TRBV10-3 and TRBJ1-1, with D tentatively TRBD1 (6 bases). The TCR comes from a man in his fifties or sixties in good health. The sample comprised blood. The CDR3 is CATRGEGVKAEAFF. For the CDR3, the DNA is TGTGCCACCCGTGGGGAGGGGGTAAAGGCTGAAGCTTTCTTT.